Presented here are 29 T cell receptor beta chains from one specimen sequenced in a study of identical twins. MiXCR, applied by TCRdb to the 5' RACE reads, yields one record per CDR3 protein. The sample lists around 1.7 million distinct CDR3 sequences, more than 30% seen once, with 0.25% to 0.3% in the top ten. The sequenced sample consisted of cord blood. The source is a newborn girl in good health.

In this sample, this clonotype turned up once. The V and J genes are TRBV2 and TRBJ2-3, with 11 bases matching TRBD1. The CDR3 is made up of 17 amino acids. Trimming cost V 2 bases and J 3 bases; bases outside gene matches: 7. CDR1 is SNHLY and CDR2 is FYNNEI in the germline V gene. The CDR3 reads CASSERRGDRGTDTQYF. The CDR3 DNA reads TGTGCCAGCAGTGAAAGGAGGGGGGACAGGGGGACAGATACGCAGTATTTT.

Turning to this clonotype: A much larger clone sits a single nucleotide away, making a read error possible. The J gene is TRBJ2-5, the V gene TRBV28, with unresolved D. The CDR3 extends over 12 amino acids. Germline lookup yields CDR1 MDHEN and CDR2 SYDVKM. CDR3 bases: TGTGCCAGCAGCCCGGACGTCTACGAGCAGCACTTC. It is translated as CASSPDVYEQHF.

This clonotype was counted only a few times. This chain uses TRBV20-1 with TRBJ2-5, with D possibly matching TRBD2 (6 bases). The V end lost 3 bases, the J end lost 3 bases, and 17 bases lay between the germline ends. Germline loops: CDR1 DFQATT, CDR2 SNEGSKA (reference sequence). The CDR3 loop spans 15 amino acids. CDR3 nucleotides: TGCAGTGCTAGCATCGCTAGCGACTCAAAAGAGACCCAGTACTTC. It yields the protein CSASIASDSKETQYF.

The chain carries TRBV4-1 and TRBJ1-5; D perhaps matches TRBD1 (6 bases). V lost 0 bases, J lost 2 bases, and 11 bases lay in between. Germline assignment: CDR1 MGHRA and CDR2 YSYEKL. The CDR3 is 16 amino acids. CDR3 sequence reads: CASSQDGRGGNQPQHF. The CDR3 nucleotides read TGCGCCAGCAGCCAAGATGGCAGGGGAGGCAATCAGCCCCAGCATTTT.

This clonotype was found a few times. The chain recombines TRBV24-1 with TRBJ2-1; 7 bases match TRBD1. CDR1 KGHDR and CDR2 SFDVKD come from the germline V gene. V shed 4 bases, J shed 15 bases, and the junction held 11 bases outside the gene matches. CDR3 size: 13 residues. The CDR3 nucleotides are TGTGCCACCAGTGAGAGCATGACAGGGCTACGGTTCTTC. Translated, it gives CATSESMTGLRFF.

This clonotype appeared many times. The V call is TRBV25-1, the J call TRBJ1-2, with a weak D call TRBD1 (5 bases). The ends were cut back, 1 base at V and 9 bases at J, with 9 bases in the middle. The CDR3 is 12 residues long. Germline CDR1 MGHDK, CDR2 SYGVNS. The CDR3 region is CASSESWGSYTF. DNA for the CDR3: TGTGCCAGCAGTGAATCATGGGGGAGCTACACCTTC.

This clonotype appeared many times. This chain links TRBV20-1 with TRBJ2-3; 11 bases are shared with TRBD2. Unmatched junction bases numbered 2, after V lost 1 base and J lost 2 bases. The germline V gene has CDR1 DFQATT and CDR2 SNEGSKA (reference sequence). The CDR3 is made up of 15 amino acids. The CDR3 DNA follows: TGCAGTGCTAGAGGACTAGCGGGGTCCACAGATACGCAGTATTTT. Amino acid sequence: CSARGLAGSTDTQYF.

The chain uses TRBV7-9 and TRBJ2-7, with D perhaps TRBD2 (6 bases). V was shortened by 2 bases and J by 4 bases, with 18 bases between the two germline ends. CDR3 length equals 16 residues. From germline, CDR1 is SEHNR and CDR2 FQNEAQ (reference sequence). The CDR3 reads CASSLTKSTGRYEQYF. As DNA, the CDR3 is TGTGCCAGCAGCTTAACTAAGTCTACCGGGAGATACGAGCAGTACTTC.

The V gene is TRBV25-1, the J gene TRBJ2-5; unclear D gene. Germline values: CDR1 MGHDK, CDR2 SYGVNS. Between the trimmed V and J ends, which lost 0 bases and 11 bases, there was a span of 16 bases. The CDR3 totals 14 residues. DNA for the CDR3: TGTGCCAGCAGTGAATATCCCACTTACAATGAGCAGTACTTC. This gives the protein CASSEYPTYNEQYF.

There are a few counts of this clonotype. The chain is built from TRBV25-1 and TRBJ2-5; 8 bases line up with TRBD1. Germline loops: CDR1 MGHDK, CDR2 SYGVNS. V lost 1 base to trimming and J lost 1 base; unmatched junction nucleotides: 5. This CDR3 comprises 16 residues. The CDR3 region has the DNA TGTGCCAGCAGTGAATGGGGGACAGGCTCCCAAGAGACCCAGTACTTC. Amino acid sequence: CASSEWGTGSQETQYF. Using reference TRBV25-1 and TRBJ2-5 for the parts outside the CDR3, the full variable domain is EADIYQTPRYLVIGTGKKITLECSQTMGHDKMYWYQQDPGMELHLIHYSYGVNSTEKGDLSSESTVSRIRTEHFPLTLESARPSHTSQYLCASSEWGTGSQETQYFGPGTRLLVL.

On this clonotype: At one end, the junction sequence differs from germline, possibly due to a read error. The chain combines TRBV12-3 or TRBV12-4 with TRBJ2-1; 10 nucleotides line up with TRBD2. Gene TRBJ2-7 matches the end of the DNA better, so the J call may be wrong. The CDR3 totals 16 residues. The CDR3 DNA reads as TGCGCCAGCAGTCTTGGACTAGCGGTAGCGGAGAATGAGCAGTACTTC. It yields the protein CASSLGLAVAENEQYF.

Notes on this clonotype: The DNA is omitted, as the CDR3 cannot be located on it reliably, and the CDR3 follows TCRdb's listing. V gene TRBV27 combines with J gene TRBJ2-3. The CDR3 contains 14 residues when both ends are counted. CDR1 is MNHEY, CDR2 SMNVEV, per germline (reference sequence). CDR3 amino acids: CASSFISVPDTQYF.

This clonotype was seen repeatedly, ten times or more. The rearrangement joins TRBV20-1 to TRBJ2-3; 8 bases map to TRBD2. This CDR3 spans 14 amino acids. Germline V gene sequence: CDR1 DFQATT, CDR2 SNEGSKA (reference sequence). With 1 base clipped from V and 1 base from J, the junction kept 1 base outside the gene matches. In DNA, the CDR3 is TGCAGTGCTAGAGCGGGACTAGGCACAGATACGCAGTATTTT. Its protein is CSARAGLGTDTQYF.

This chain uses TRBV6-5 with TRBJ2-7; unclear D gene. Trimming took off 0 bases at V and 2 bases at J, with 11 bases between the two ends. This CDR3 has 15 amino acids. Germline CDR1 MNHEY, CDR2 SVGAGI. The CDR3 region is CASSYSIGSPYEQYF. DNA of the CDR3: TGTGCCAGCAGTTACTCGATTGGCAGTCCCTACGAGCAGTACTTC.

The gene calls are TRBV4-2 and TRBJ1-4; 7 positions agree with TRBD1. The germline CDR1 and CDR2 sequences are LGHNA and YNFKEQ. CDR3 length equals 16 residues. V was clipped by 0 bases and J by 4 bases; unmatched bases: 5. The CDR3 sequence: CASSQEGGKGNEKLFF. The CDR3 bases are TGTGCCAGCAGCCAAGAAGGGGGCAAGGGTAATGAAAAACTGTTTTTT.

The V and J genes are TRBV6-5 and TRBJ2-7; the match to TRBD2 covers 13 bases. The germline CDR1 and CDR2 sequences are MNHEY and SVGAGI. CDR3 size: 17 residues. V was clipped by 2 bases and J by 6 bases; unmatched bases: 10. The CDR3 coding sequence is TGTGCCAGCAGTTACGGAGGTGGGACTAGCGGGACTAGCGAGCAGTACTTC. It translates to CASSYGGGTSGTSEQYF.

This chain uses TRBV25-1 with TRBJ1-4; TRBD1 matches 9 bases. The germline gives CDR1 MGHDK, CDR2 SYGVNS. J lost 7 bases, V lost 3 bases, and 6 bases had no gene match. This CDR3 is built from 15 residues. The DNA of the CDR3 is TGTGCCAGCAGTGACCACAGGGGGCTAAGTGAAAAACTGTTTTTT. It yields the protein CASSDHRGLSEKLFF.

The CDR3 sequence is CSARWTGGCGITEAFF. The CDR3 DNA reads TGCAGTGCTAGATGGACAGGGGGCTGTGGGATCACTGAAGCTTTCTTT. The chain combines TRBV20-1 with TRBJ1-1; 11 positions match TRBD1. J was trimmed by 4 bases and V by 2 bases; bases with no gene match: 9. The CDR3 is 16 residues long. Germline values: CDR1 DFQATT, CDR2 SNEGSKA (reference sequence).

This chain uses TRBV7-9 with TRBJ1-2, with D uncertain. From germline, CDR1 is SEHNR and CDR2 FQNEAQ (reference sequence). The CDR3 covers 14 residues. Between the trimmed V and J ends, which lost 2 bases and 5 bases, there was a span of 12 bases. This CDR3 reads CASSLSPALYGYTF. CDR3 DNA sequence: TGTGCCAGCAGCTTAAGCCCAGCCCTTTATGGCTACACCTTC.

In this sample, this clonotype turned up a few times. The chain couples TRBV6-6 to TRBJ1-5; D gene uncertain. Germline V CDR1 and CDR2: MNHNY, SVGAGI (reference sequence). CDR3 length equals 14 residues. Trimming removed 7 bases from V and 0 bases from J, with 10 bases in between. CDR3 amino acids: CASNTHYSNQPQHF. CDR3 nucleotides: TGTGCCAGCAACACACATTATAGCAATCAGCCCCAGCATTTT.

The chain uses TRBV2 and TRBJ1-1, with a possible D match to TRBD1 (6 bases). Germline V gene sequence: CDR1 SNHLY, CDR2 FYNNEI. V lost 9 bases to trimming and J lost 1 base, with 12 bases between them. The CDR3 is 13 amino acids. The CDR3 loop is CARIGQWNTEAFF. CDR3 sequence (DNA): TGTGCCAGGATAGGACAGTGGAACACTGAAGCTTTCTTT.

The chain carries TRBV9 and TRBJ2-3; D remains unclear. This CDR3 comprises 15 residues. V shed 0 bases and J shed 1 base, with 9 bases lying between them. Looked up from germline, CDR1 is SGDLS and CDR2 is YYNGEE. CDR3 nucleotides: TGTGCCAGCAGCGTAGATGGCTGGCGCACAGATACGCAGTATTTT. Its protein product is CASSVDGWRTDTQYF.

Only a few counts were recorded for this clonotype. The CDR3 DNA sequence: TGTGCCAGCAGCCCTACTCTACAAAACATTCAGTACTTC. This codes for CASSPTLQNIQYF. The chain couples TRBV3-1 to TRBJ2-4; D is unresolved. CDR1 and CDR2 from the germline V gene are LGHDT and YNNKEL (reference sequence). The CDR3 has 13 amino acids. The V end was cut by 4 bases, the J end by 5 bases, with 9 bases between.

The CDR3 region has the DNA TGCGCCAGCAGCCGAGAAACAGGGGGCTGGGGGAACACTGAAGCTTTCTTT. The encoded protein is CASSRETGGWGNTEAFF. The chain links TRBV5-1 to TRBJ1-1, with 9 nucleotides matching TRBD1. Germline V lookup: CDR1 SGHRS, CDR2 YFSETQ. V was clipped by 4 bases and J by 1 base; unmatched bases: 11. This CDR3 comprises 17 residues.

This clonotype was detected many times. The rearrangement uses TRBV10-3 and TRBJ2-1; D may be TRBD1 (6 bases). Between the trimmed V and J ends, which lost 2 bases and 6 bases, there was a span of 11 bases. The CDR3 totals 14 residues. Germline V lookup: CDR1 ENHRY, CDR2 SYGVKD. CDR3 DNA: TGTGCCATCAGTGAGCTGGAACAGGGCAATGAGCAGTTCTTC. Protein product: CAISELEQGNEQFF.

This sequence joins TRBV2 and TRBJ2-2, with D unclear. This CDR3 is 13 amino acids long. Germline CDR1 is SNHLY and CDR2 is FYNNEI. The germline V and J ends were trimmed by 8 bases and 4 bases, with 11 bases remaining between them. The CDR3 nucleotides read TGTGCCAGCGGGGTGGTGGTCACCGGGGAGCTGTTTTTT. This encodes CASGVVVTGELFF. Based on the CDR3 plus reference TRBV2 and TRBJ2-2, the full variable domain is EPEVTQTPSHQVTQMGQEVILRCVPISNHLYFYWYRQILGQKVEFLVSFYNNEISEKSEIFDDQFSVERPDGSNFTLKIRSTKLEDSAMYFCASGVVVTGELFFGEGSRLTVL.

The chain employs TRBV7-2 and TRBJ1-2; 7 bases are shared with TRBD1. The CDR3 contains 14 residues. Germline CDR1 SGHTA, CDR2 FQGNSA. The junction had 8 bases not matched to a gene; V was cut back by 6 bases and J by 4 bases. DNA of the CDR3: TGTGCCAGCAGACTCAGGGGGGACCCCTATGGCTACACCTTC. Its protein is CASRLRGDPYGYTF.

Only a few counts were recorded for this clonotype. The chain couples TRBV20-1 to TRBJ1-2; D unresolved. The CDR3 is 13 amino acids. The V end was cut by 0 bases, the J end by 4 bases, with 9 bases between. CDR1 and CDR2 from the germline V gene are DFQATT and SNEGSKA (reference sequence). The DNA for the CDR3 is TGCAGTGCTAGAGATCTGTTTGGCTATGGCTACACCTTC. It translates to CSARDLFGYGYTF.

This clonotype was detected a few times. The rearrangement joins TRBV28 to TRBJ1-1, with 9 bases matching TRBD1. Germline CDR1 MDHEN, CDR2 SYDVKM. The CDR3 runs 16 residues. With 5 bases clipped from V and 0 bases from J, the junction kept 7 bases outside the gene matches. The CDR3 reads CASSRNRGLLNTEAFF. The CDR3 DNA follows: TGTGCCAGCAGTCGGAACAGGGGGCTCTTGAACACTGAAGCTTTCTTT.